A selection of T cell receptor beta chains follows, all from one sample in a study of blood T cell repertoires in COVID-19. The assay was immunoSEQ multiplex PCR, and TCRdb's table has in-frame clones only and misses some. Of 15,000 or so clones detected, roughly 92% appear once; the ten largest clones hold 7.5% to 8.5%. The sequencing input was peripheral blood. The receptor set was obtained from a human donor with active COVID-19. The donor label of this sample is uncertain. The CDR3 runs from the conserved cysteine through the conserved F or W. A D gene is named only where the DNA matches it firmly. Some rows mark clone size as missing; the rest say once, few, many or name a class of expanded clone.

TRBV7-9	TRBJ2-1	TRBD2	NA	17	TGTGCCAGCAGCCCGCGGGCCGGGAGGGTATCATACAGTGAGCAGTTCTTC	CASSPRAGRVSYSEQFF
TRBV28	TRBJ1-4	TRBD1	NA	17	TGTGCCAGCAGCCCGGGACAGGGAACTCAACCTAATGAAAAACTGTTTTTT	CASSPGQGTQPNEKLFF
TRBV27	TRBJ1-4	NA	NA	17	TGTGCCAGCAGCCTGAGAGGAATTCCGAGGACTAATGAAAAACTGTTTTTT	CASSLRGIPRTNEKLFF
TRBV2	TRBJ2-1	TRBD2	once	16	TGTGCCAGCAGTGCCAACCTAGCGGGGGGGATCAATGAGCAGTTCTTC	CASSANLAGGINEQFF
TRBV4-3	TRBJ2-5	NA	NA	15	TGCGCCAGCAGCCAAGGGGGAGAATCCCAAGAGACCCAGTACTTC	CASSQGGESQETQYF
TRBV6-1	TRBJ1-1	NA	NA	16	TGTGCCAGCAGTGAACCATCGACAGGTAAGAACACTGAAGCTTTCTTT	CASSEPSTGKNTEAFF
TRBV6-1	TRBJ1-2	NA	once	14	TGTGCCAGCAGTGAGACACGGGGGGCCTATGGCTACACCTTC	CASSETRGAYGYTF
TRBV2	TRBJ2-2	NA	NA	13	TGTGCCAGCAGGCGGGAGAACACCGGGGAGCTGTTTTTT	CASRRENTGELFF
TRBV5-1	TRBJ1-4	TRBD1	once	15	TGCGCCAGCAGCTTGGTAGGGACAGGGGATGAAAAACTGTTTTTT	CASSLVGTGDEKLFF
TRBV7-2	TRBJ2-3	TRBD2	NA	19	TGTGCCAGCAGCTTAGTTCCTCTAGCGGGGGGGCCGAACACAGATACGCAGTATTTT	CASSLVPLAGGPNTDTQYF
TRBV27	TRBJ1-1	TRBD1	NA	14	TGTGCCAGCAGTCCCGGACAGGCGAACACTGAAGCTTTCTTT	CASSPGQANTEAFF
TRBV21-1	TRBJ2-5	NA	NA	17	TGTGCCAGCAGCACCAGACTAGCGGGAGACCTCAAGGGGACCCAGTACTTC	CASSTRLAGDLKGTQYF
TRBV6-5	TRBJ2-1	NA	NA	15	TGTGCCAGCAGTCCGACAGGAGGCTCCTACAATGAGCAGTTCTTC	CASSPTGGSYNEQFF
TRBV7-8	TRBJ1-1	NA	NA	15	TGTGCCAGCAGCCCGAATCAGGGGTTGAACACTGAAGCTTTCTTT	CASSPNQGLNTEAFF
TRBV12-3/TRBV12-4	TRBJ2-7	TRBD1	few	12	TGTGCCAGCAGCCGGGACAGGGGCTTCCAGTACTTC	CASSRDRGFQYF
TRBV2	TRBJ2-2	NA	NA	16	TGTGCCAGCAGTGTGACCCTCCGAGGGAACACCGGGGAGCTGTTTTTT	CASSVTLRGNTGELFF
TRBV2	TRBJ1-4	NA	NA	13	TGTGCCAGCAGTATGAGGGCCGATGAAAAACTGTTTTTT	CASSMRADEKLFF
TRBV29-1	TRBJ2-7	NA	NA	12	TGCAGCGTTTCCGACGGGACCTACGAGCAGTACTTC	CSVSDGTYEQYF
TRBV12-3/TRBV12-4	TRBJ2-7	TRBD1	NA	13	TGTGCCAGCGGACAGGGATTCACCTACGAGCAGTACTTC	CASGQGFTYEQYF
TRBV5-1	TRBJ2-1	NA	NA	11	TGCGCCAGCAGCCTTAACAGGGAGCAGTTCTTC	CASSLNREQFF
TRBV27	TRBJ1-2	NA	NA	15	TGTGCCAGCAGTCAACATGGACAGACTAACTATGGCTACACCTTC	CASSQHGQTNYGYTF
TRBV3-1/TRBV3-2	TRBJ2-3	NA	NA	17	TGTGCCAGCAGCCACCCCTACAGCACACGAGACACAGATACGCAGTATTTT	CASSHPYSTRDTDTQYF
TRBV3-1/TRBV3-2	TRBJ1-5	TRBD1	few	16	TGTGCCAGCAGCCAGGGACAGGGTTATAGCAATCAGCCCCAGCATTTT	CASSQGQGYSNQPQHF
TRBV5-4	TRBJ2-5	NA	NA	13	TGTGCCAGCAGCCGCGGAGCACAAGAGACCCAGTACTTC	CASSRGAQETQYF
TRBV14	TRBJ2-5	NA	NA	17	TGTGCCAGCAGCCAAGGTCGGGGGCGGGGGCCCGTCAGGGCCCAGTACTTC	CASSQGRGRGPVRAQYF
TRBV5-4	TRBJ1-2	TRBD1	NA	14	TGTGCCAGCAGCTTGGTAGGGGGCAACTATGGCTACACCTTC	CASSLVGGNYGYTF
TRBV5-1	TRBJ2-1	NA	NA	16	TGCGCCAGCAGCCTACAGAGCGGGCTCTCCTACAATGAGCAGTTCTTC	CASSLQSGLSYNEQFF
TRBV18	TRBJ1-2	TRBD1	NA	13	TGTGCCAGCTCACCCGAGACAGGGGATGGCTACACCTTC	CASSPETGDGYTF
TRBV5-1	TRBJ1-2	TRBD1	NA	15	TGCGCCAGCAGCGCGAATTCCGGGACAGGGGACGGCTACACCTTC	CASSANSGTGDGYTF
TRBV6-2/TRBV6-3	TRBJ2-3	NA	NA	15	TGTGCCAGCAGCAATCCGGGACAAACTACAGATACGCAGTATTTT	CASSNPGQTTDTQYF
TRBV19	TRBJ2-3	NA	NA	14	TGTGCCAGTTCAACGGCGCAGGAGGGAGATACGCAGTATTTT	CASSTAQEGDTQYF
TRBV10-1	TRBJ1-3	NA	few	15	TGCGCCAGCAGAGGATCCGGGACACCTGGAAACACCATATATTTT	CASRGSGTPGNTIYF
TRBV7-9	TRBJ2-2	NA	few	14	TGTGCCAGCAGCCTATCTCCCATTTCCGGGGAGCTGTTTTTT	CASSLSPISGELFF
TRBV21-1	TRBJ2-7	NA	NA	16	TGTGCCAGCAGAATCAAGTGGACAGGTGTGTCCTACGAGCAGTACTTC	CASRIKWTGVSYEQYF
TRBV5-1	TRBJ2-5	TRBD1	NA	15	TGCGCCAGTCGTCGTGGGACAGGGGACCAAGAGACCCAGTACTTC	CASRRGTGDQETQYF
TRBV18	TRBJ1-1	NA	NA	15	TGTGCCAGCTCCGCGGACAGTAGGATGAACACTGAAGCTTTCTTT	CASSADSRMNTEAFF
TRBV10-3	TRBJ2-1	TRBD2	NA	16	TGTGCCATCAGTGCCGGGACTAGCGGCCCCTACAATGAGCAGTTCTTC	CAISAGTSGPYNEQFF
TRBV19	TRBJ2-2	NA	NA	14	TGTGCCAGTATAAGGGGGTCGAACACCGGGGAGCTGTTTTTT	CASIRGSNTGELFF
TRBV5-1	TRBJ1-6	TRBD1	few	16	TGCGCCAGCAGCCGCGATAGGACAGGGGATAATTCACCCCTCCACTTT	CASSRDRTGDNSPLHF
TRBV14	TRBJ1-3	TRBD1	NA	17	TGTGCCAGCAGCCAAGATCGGACAGGGTACGATGGAAACACCATATATTTT	CASSQDRTGYDGNTIYF
TRBV27	TRBJ1-1	TRBD1	NA	13	TGTGCCAGGGATGACAGGGGGCTCCCAGAAGCTTTCTTT	CARDDRGLPEAFF
TRBV6-2/TRBV6-3	TRBJ1-2	TRBD1	few	17	TGTGCCAGCAGTTACTCGAAGGGGACAGGGGGCCTCTATGGCTACACCTTC	CASSYSKGTGGLYGYTF
TRBV6-5	TRBJ2-5	TRBD2	NA	14	TGTGCCAGCAGCCCCGGGGCGGGAGTAGAGACCCAGTACTTC	CASSPGAGVETQYF
TRBV2	TRBJ2-1	NA	NA	10	TGTGCCAGCCTGCGGGCTGAGCAGTTCTTC	CASLRAEQFF
TRBV6-5	TRBJ2-1	NA	NA	13	TGTGCCAGCAGGCAGACAGTGAACAATGAGCAGTTCTTC	CASRQTVNNEQFF
TRBV28	TRBJ1-5	TRBD1	NA	17	TGTGCCAGCAGTTCGGACAGGGGAAGGTATAGCAATCAGCCCCAGCATTTT	CASSSDRGRYSNQPQHF
TRBV19	TRBJ2-3	TRBD2	NA	15	TGTGCCAGTAGTAACACAGCGGGGATCACAGATACGCAGTATTTT	CASSNTAGITDTQYF
TRBV5-3	TRBJ2-3	TRBD2	NA	17	TGTGCCAGAAGCTTCCCCCCCAGGACTAGCGGGAGGGTATCGCAGTATTTT	CARSFPPRTSGRVSQYF
TRBV30	TRBJ2-2	NA	NA	15	TGTGCCTGGAATCGGGACTCCCTGAACACCGGGGAGCTGTTTTTT	CAWNRDSLNTGELFF
TRBV5-1	TRBJ2-1	NA	NA	15	TGCGCCAGCAGCCTAGTCCCTCGGTTAAGCAATGAGCAGTTCTTC	CASSLVPRLSNEQFF